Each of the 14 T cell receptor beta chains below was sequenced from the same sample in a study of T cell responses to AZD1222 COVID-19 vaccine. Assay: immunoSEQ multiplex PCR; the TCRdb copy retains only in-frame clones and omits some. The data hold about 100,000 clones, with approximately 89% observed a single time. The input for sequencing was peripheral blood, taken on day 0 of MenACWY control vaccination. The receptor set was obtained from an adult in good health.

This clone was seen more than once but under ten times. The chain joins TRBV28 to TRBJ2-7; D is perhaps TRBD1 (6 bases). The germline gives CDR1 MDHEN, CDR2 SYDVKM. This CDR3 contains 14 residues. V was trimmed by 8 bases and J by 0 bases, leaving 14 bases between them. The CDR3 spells CASGQQGPSYEQYF. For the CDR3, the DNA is TGTGCCAGCGGACAACAGGGTCCCTCCTACGAGCAGTACTTC.

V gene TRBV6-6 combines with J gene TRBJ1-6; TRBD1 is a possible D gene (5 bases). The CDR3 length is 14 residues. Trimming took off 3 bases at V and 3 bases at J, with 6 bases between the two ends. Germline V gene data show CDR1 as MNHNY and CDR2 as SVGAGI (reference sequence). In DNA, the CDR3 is TGTGCCAGCAGTTATGACAGCTATAATTCACCCCTCCACTTT. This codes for CASSYDSYNSPLHF.

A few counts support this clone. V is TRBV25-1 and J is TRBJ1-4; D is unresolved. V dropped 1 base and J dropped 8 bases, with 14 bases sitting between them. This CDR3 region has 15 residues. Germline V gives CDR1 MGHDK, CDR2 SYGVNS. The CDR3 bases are TGTGCCAGCAGTGAATCAGTGAAGTTTGTGGAAAAACTGTTTTTT. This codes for CASSESVKFVEKLFF.

The CDR3 loop reads CASSLGGGGSNQPQHF. For the CDR3, the DNA is TGTGCCAGCAGTTTAGGCGGGGGAGGAAGCAATCAGCCCCAGCATTTT. V usage is TRBV27 and J usage is TRBJ1-5; a weak D match, TRBD1 (5 bases). V was pared by 2 bases and J by 1 base, with 12 bases between. The length of the CDR3 is 16 residues. Per the germline V gene, CDR1 is MNHEY and CDR2 is SMNVEV (reference sequence).

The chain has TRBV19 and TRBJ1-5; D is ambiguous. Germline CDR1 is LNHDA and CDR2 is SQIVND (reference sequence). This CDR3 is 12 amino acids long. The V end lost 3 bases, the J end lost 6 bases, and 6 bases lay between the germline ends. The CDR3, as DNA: TGTGCCAGTAGTATTATCGCTCAGCCCCAGCATTTT. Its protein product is CASSIIAQPQHF.

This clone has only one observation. CDR3 nucleotide sequence: TGTGCCAGCTGCCGGGACATATACAATGAGCAGTTCTTC. This encodes CASCRDIYNEQFF. The rearrangement links TRBV2 to TRBJ2-1, with D possibly being TRBD1 (6 bases). The germline V and J ends were trimmed by 8 bases and 4 bases, with 12 bases remaining between them. Per germline, CDR1 SNHLY and CDR2 FYNNEI. The CDR3 is made up of 13 amino acids.

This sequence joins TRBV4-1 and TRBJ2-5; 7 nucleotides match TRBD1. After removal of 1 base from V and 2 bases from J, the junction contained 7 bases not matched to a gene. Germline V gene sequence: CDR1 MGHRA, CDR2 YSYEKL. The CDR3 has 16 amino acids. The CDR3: CASSQVDRVYQETQYF. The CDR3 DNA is TGCGCCAGCAGCCAAGTTGACAGGGTCTATCAAGAGACCCAGTACTTC.

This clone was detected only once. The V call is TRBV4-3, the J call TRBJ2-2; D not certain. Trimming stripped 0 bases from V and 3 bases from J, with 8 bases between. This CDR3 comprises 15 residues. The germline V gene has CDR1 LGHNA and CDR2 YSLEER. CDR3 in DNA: TGCGCCAGCAGCCAAGATGGGCCTTACACCGGGGAGCTGTTTTTT. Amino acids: CASSQDGPYTGELFF.

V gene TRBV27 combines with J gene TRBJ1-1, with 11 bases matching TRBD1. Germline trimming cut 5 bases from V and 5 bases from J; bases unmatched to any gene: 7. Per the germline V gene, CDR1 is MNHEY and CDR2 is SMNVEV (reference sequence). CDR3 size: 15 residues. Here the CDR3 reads CASSPGTGGRTEAFF. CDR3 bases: TGTGCCAGCAGTCCAGGGACAGGGGGACGAACTGAAGCTTTCTTT.

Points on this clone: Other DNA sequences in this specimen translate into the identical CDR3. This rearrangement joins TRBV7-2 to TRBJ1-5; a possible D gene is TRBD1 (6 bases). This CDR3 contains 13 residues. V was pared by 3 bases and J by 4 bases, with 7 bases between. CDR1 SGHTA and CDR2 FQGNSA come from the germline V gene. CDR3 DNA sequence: TGTGCCAGCAGCTTGGACAGTAATCAGCCCCAGCATTTT. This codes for CASSLDSNQPQHF. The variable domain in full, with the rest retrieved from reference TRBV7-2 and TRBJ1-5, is GAGVSQSPSNKVTEKGKDVELRCDPISGHTALYWYRQSLGQGLEFLIYFQGNSAPDKSGLPSDRFSAERTGGSVSTLTIQRTQQEDSAVYLCASSLDSNQPQHFGDGTRLSIL.

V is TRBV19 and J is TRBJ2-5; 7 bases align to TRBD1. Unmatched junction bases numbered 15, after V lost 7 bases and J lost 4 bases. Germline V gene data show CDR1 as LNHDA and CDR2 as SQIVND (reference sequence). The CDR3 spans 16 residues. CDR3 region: CASTSSVDRYGETQYF. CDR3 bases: TGTGCCAGTACCTCGTCGGTGGACAGGTATGGAGAGACCCAGTACTTC.

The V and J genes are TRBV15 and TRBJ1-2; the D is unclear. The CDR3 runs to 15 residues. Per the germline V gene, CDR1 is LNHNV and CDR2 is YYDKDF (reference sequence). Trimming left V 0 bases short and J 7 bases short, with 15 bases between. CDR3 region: CATSRDPDLYFGYTF. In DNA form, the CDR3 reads TGTGCCACCAGCAGAGATCCCGACTTGTATTTTGGCTACACCTTC.

The CDR3 coding sequence is TGCGCCAGCAGCAAATACACTAGCGGGAGTCTCGCCGGGGAGCTGTTTTTT. It yields the protein CASSKYTSGSLAGELFF. V and J are TRBV5-1 and TRBJ2-2, with 11 bases lining up with TRBD2. Germline CDR1 is SGHRS and CDR2 is YFSETQ. The length of the CDR3 is 17 residues. The junction had 11 bases not matched to a gene; V was cut back by 4 bases and J by 6 bases.

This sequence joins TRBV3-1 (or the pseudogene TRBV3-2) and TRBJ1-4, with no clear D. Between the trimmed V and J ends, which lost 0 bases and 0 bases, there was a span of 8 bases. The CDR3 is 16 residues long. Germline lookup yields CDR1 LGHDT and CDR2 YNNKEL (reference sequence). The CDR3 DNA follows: TGTGCCAGCAGCCAAGATCACTCGGCAACTAATGAAAAACTGTTTTTT. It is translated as CASSQDHSATNEKLFF.